This is a list of T cell receptor beta chains from one sample in a study of T cell repertoires in aging, cancer and after chemotherapy. TCRdb called the multiplex PCR reads again in MiXCR, with one record for every CDR3 protein. The table records about 13,000 distinct CDR3 sequences, about 26% of them present only once. Specimen: blood. The receptors come from a human donor in good health. Each CDR3 is given with its conserved first and last residue. A D gene is named only where the DNA matches it firmly. Some rows have no size entry. The others give once, few or many, or a class for an expanded clone.

clone size	J gene	V gene	D gene	CDR3 DNA	CDR3 protein
few	TRBJ2-1	TRBV19	-	TGTGCCAGTAGTTATCCAACAGGGAGCTCCTACAATGAGCAGTTCTTC	CASSYPTGSSYNEQFF
-	TRBJ2-7	TRBV13	-	TGTGCCAGCAGCTTATCCTCGGCTCCCAGCTACGAGCAGTACTTC	CASSLSSAPSYEQYF
-	TRBJ1-1	TRBV20-1	TRBD1	TGCAGTGCTAAACAGGGGGCGGCGGTGAACACTGAAGCTTTCTTT	CSAKQGAAVNTEAFF
-	TRBJ1-6	TRBV19	TRBD1	TGTGCCAGTAGTAGAGGGACAGGGAGCTCCTATAATTCACCCCTCCACTTT	CASSRGTGSSYNSPLHF
-	TRBJ1-1	TRBV11-2	-	TGTGCCAGCAGCCATTTGGCGGGGACTGAAGCTTTCTTT	CASSHLAGTEAFF
few	TRBJ1-1	TRBV19	-	TGTGCCAGTAGTATTAGGATTCCCACTGAAGCTTTCTTT	CASSIRIPTEAFF
few	TRBJ2-3	TRBV24-1	-	TGTGCCACTATCCACTCAGAGGCCGGTGGTACGCAGTATTTT	CATIHSEAGGTQYF
-	TRBJ2-3	TRBV11-2	TRBD2	TGTGCCAGCAGTCCGCCAGGACTAGCTTCAGATACGCAGTATTTT	CASSPPGLASDTQYF
few	TRBJ2-3	TRBV6-1	-	TGTGCCAGCAGAAAGTACACAGATACGCAGTATTTT	CASRKYTDTQYF
once	TRBJ1-6	TRBV15	TRBD1	TGTGCCACCAGCACGTGGACAGGGACCTATAATTCACCCCTCCACTTT	CATSTWTGTYNSPLHF
few	TRBJ1-5	TRBV4-2	-	TGTGCCAGCAGCCAAGACCGAACGGGGTACAATCAGCCCCAGCATTTT	CASSQDRTGYNQPQHF
once	TRBJ2-1	TRBV20-1	TRBD1	TGCAGTGCACCCAGGGGGCACGGTGAGCAGTTCTTC	CSAPRGHGEQFF
few	TRBJ1-1	TRBV5-4	-	TGTGCCAGCAGCTTGTTCAAGAACACTGAAGCTTTCTTT	CASSLFKNTEAFF
-	TRBJ1-2	TRBV27	TRBD1	TGTGCCAGCAGTTTAAGTCCACAGGGGCCGAGGGTCTATGGCTACACCTTC	CASSLSPQGPRVYGYTF
-	TRBJ1-2	TRBV5-4	TRBD1	TGTGCCAGCAGCTTGTTACGAGGACAGGGTATGTCTGGCTACACCTTC	CASSLLRGQGMSGYTF
-	TRBJ2-2	TRBV12-3/TRBV12-4	TRBD2	TGTGCCAGCAGCTTTACTAGCGGGGGGGCTTCTGGGGAGCTGTTTTTT	CASSFTSGGASGELFF
-	TRBJ1-2	TRBV4-3	-	TGCGCCAGCAGCCAACAACAGGGTTTCTATGGCTACACCTTC	CASSQQQGFYGYTF
-	TRBJ1-6	TRBV28	-	TGTGCCAGCAGCTCACCCCCTCCAGCTACCTTGTATTCACCCCTCCACTTT	CASSSPPPATLYSPLHF
-	TRBJ2-2	TRBV20-1	-	TGCAGTGCTAGAGGGGGGTTCGGACCCGGGGAGCTGTTTTTT	CSARGGFGPGELFF
few	TRBJ2-7	TRBV10-1	-	TGCGCCAGCAGTGAGAGAGGGGGGACCTCCGAGCAGTACTTC	CASSERGGTSEQYF
-	TRBJ1-2	TRBV11-2	-	TGTGCCAGCAGCGTGTCGACAGGAAACTATGGCTACACCTTC	CASSVSTGNYGYTF
few	TRBJ1-2	TRBV11-2	TRBD1	TGTGCCAGCAGCGGAGGGGCCACAGGGGGCGCCTATGGCTACACCTTC	CASSGGATGGAYGYTF
few	TRBJ2-5	TRBV29-1	-	TGCAGCGTTTCCGGGGTCAGGGCTCAAGAGACCCAGTACTTC	CSVSGVRAQETQYF
few	TRBJ2-1	TRBV9	-	TGTGCCAGCAGCGTAGGAGAATTTGACAATGAGCAGTTCTTC	CASSVGEFDNEQFF
-	TRBJ2-7	TRBV12-3/TRBV12-4	TRBD2	TGTGCCAGCAGTGAGGCTAGCGGGGGGTCTTACGAGCAGTACTTC	CASSEASGGSYEQYF
few	TRBJ1-1	TRBV30	-	TGTGCCTGGAGTGTGTGGGGACTAGGGGAAGCTTTCTTT	CAWSVWGLGEAFF
-	TRBJ2-7	TRBV19	TRBD1	TGTGCCAGTAGTGTCCCACGGACAGGGGGCAACGAGCAGTACTTC	CASSVPRTGGNEQYF
few	TRBJ2-6	TRBV15	-	TGTGCCACCAGCAGAGACTCTGGGGCCAACGTCCTGACTTTC	CATSRDSGANVLTF
-	TRBJ1-2	TRBV6-5	TRBD1	TGTGCCAGCAGTCCAGAACAGGGGGACTATGGCTACACCTTC	CASSPEQGDYGYTF
-	TRBJ1-3	TRBV28	-	TGTGCCAGCAGATTTGCGTCCAAATTTGGAAACACCATATATTTT	CASRFASKFGNTIYF
-	TRBJ2-5	TRBV6-5	TRBD2	TGTGCCAGCAGTTACGCCGGGGGGGGGGAGACCCAGTACTTC	CASSYAGGGETQYF
-	TRBJ2-5	TRBV7-9	-	TGTGCCAGCAGCCCAGAGGCCGGGGGAGGCTGGCAGACCCAGTACTTC	CASSPEAGGGWQTQYF
few	TRBJ1-6	TRBV7-9	-	TGTGCCAGCAGCTTATCGCTAGGCGCGGGCAACAATTCACCCCTCCACTTT	CASSLSLGAGNNSPLHF
medium-sized	TRBJ2-1	TRBV29-1	-	TGCAGCGCCCAAAAAGGCTGGGGTAAGATCGATGAGCAGTTCTTC	CSAQKGWGKIDEQFF
-	TRBJ2-4	TRBV5-5	TRBD1	TGTGCCAGCAGCTACACAGGGGGAAACATTCAGTACTTC	CASSYTGGNIQYF
few	TRBJ2-3	TRBV19	-	TGTGCCAGCCGGGACTTTCGCACAGATACGCAGTATTTT	CASRDFRTDTQYF
few	TRBJ1-1	TRBV30	-	TGTGCCTGGAGTGTAGTTAGGAACACTGAAGCTTTCTTT	CAWSVVRNTEAFF
few	TRBJ1-2	TRBV19	-	TGTGCCAGTAGTATACGGGAAACTCGAGGAGGCTACACCTTC	CASSIRETRGGYTF
few	TRBJ2-5	TRBV6-2/TRBV6-3	TRBD2	TGTGCCAGCAGACAGGGACTAGCGTACGAGACCCAGTACTTC	CASRQGLAYETQYF
-	TRBJ1-1	TRBV20-1	-	TGCAGTGCTACTCGGGACAAAGGGGGTGAAGCTTTCTTT	CSATRDKGGEAFF
-	TRBJ2-2	TRBV6-6	TRBD1	TGTGCCAGCAGTCGGGACAGCACGAACACCGGGGAGCTGTTTTTT	CASSRDSTNTGELFF
-	TRBJ1-4	TRBV12-3/TRBV12-4	TRBD1	TGTGCTAGTGGTTTGGTACTTGCTCTATCTCGGGACAGGGTTAATGAAAAACTGTTTTTT	CASGLVLALSRDRVNEKLFF
-	TRBJ2-7	TRBV20-1	TRBD1	TGCAGTGCTAGAGATCTCAGACAGGGTACCTACGAGCAGTACTTC	CSARDLRQGTYEQYF
-	TRBJ2-3	TRBV24-1	TRBD2	TGTGCCACCAGTGATCACTACAGCGGGAGAACAACAGATACGCAGTATTTT	CATSDHYSGRTTDTQYF
-	TRBJ2-2	TRBV29-1	-	TGCAGCGTTCTCCTGTACAGGGCTGAGACCGGGGAGCTGTTTTTT	CSVLLYRAETGELFF
-	TRBJ2-7	TRBV5-1	-	TGCGCCAGCAGCTCCGGGCCAGATTATGGAAACGAGCAGTACTTC	CASSSGPDYGNEQYF
-	TRBJ1-2	TRBV6-5	TRBD1	TGTGCCAGCAGCCGACAGGGTTCCTATGGCTACACCTTC	CASSRQGSYGYTF
few	TRBJ1-6	TRBV11-1	-	TGTGCCAGCAGCTTAGATTCACCCCTCCACTTT	CASSLDSPLHF
few	TRBJ2-5	TRBV27	-	TGTGCCAGCAGTTTCCAGGGGCCCACGGAGACCCAGTACTTC	CASSFQGPTETQYF
once	TRBJ2-1	TRBV11-2	TRBD2	TGTGCCAGCAGCCGAAGCGGGGGTCACTCCTACAATGAGCAGTTCTTC	CASSRSGGHSYNEQFF
many	TRBJ2-7	TRBV19	TRBD1	TGTGCCAGTACCGGGACAGGGCGATCCTCCTACGAGCAGTACTTC	CASTGTGRSSYEQYF
-	TRBJ2-7	TRBV20-1	-	TGCAGTGCTCTTACTTCCGGGACGGCATCCTACGAGCAGTACTTC	CSALTSGTASYEQYF
-	TRBJ2-1	TRBV7-3	TRBD2	TGTGCCAGCAGCAGAGGACTAGCGGGGGATGAGCAGTTCTTC	CASSRGLAGDEQFF
-	TRBJ1-6	TRBV19	TRBD1	TGTGCCAGTAGTATAAGGATGACAGGGGAATTTTATAATTCACCCCTCCACTTT	CASSIRMTGEFYNSPLHF